The 15 T cell receptor beta chains below all came from one sample that was sequenced in a study of STAT5B mutations in CD4+ large granular lymphocyte leukemia. Assay: immunoSEQ multiplex PCR; the TCRdb copy retains only in-frame clones and omits some. The data show about 4,900 clones, with around 88% seen just once and approximately 71% held by the top ten. Specimen: PBMCs. The receptor source for this set is a man aged 40-50 years with CD4+ T-cell large granular lymphocyte leukemia.

The chain uses TRBV30 and TRBJ1-3; TRBD1 is a possible D gene (6 bases). Trimming took 0 bases from V and 3 from J, leaving 12 bases between them. This CDR3 contains 15 residues. The germline V gene has CDR1 GTSNPN and CDR2 SVGIG (reference sequence). The CDR3 here is CAWSVLRGVGNTIYF. The CDR3 DNA reads as TGTGCCTGGAGTGTATTGAGGGGGGTTGGAAACACCATATATTTT. Together with reference TRBV30 and TRBJ1-3, the CDR3 gives the full variable domain: SQTIHQWPATLVQPVGSPLSLECTVEGTSNPNLYWYRQAAGRGLQLLFYSVGIGQISSEVPQNLSASRPQDRQFILSSKKLLLSDSGFYLCAWSVLRGVGNTIYFGEGSWLTVV.

The chain couples TRBV5-4 to TRBJ2-7; D not certain. Germline V gives CDR1 SGHNT, CDR2 YYREEE (reference sequence). V was cut by 10 bases and J by 2 bases, with 13 bases left in between. The CDR3 contains 12 residues. This CDR3 is CAWAPEPYEQYF. DNA of the CDR3: TGTGCCTGGGCTCCAGAGCCCTACGAGCAGTACTTC.

The V and J genes are TRBV19 and TRBJ2-1; D is perhaps TRBD2 (5 bases). This CDR3 has 14 residues. V was shortened by 5 bases and J by 3 bases, with 11 bases between the two germline ends. Germline values: CDR1 LNHDA, CDR2 SQIVND (reference sequence). CDR3 residues: CASSSGLNYNEQFF. The CDR3, as DNA: TGTGCCAGTAGTTCCGGACTGAACTACAATGAGCAGTTCTTC.

This chain links TRBV9 with TRBJ2-5; TRBD1 is a possible D gene (7 bases). TRBJ2-7 matches the DNA end more closely, so the J call is doubtful. CDR1 SGDLS and CDR2 YYNGEE come from the germline V gene. The CDR3 length is 12 residues. The CDR3 nucleotides are TGTGCCAGCTCGGAGGGGGCCGACGAGCAGTACTTC. Translating gives CASSEGADEQYF.

CDR3 amino acids: CASSLTGNYGYTF. The CDR3 nucleotides read TGTGCCAGCAGCCTTACAGGGAACTATGGCTACACCTTC. The chain recombines TRBV27 with TRBJ1-2; a possible D gene is TRBD1 (6 bases). Germline V CDR1 and CDR2: MNHEY, SMNVEV (reference sequence). This CDR3 has 13 amino acids. V shed 6 bases and J shed 2 bases, with 10 bases lying between them.

J is TRBJ2-5 and V is TRBV7-9, with D perhaps assigned TRBD1 or TRBD2 (5 bases each). CDR1 SEHNR and CDR2 FQNEAQ come from the germline V gene (reference sequence). V was shortened by 1 base and J by 5 bases, with 20 bases between the two germline ends. This CDR3 contains 17 residues. The CDR3 is CASSLVSGRGQRETQYF. As DNA, the CDR3 is TGTGCCAGCAGCTTAGTTAGTGGTAGGGGCCAGCGGGAGACCCAGTACTTC.

The chain has TRBV9 and TRBJ1-1; D remains unclear. Trimming removed 1 base from V and 1 base from J, with 5 bases in between. The CDR3 length is 13 residues. CDR1 is SGDLS, CDR2 YYNGEE, per germline. CDR3 in DNA: TGTGCCAGCAGCGTACAGGCGAACACTGAAGCTTTCTTT. This sequence encodes CASSVQANTEAFF. Combining the CDR3 with reference TRBV9 and TRBJ1-1 gives the whole variable domain DSGVTQTPKHLITATGQRVTLRCSPRSGDLSVYWYQQSLDQGLQFLIQYYNGEERAKGNILERFSAQQFPDLHSELNLSSLELGDSALYFCASSVQANTEAFFGQGTRLTVV.

Turning to this clone: Relative to the germline gene, one junction end is altered; a read error may explain this. CDR3 loop: CASSQVIGTGILRF. CDR3 nucleotides: TGTGCCAGCAGCCAAGTTATAGGGACAGGGATTTTACGATTC. This chain links TRBV14 with TRBJ2-7; 9 nucleotides align to TRBD1. Germline V gene sequence: CDR1 SGHDN, CDR2 FVKESK. This CDR3 has 14 amino acids.

The CDR3 loop is CASSEARAGYGYTF. The CDR3 region has the DNA TGTGCCAGCAGTGAAGCCCGGGCGGGGTATGGCTACACCTTC. This chain joins TRBV6-1 and TRBJ1-2; D gene ambiguous. V lost 0 bases and J lost 5, with 10 bases in between. This CDR3 has 14 amino acids. Germline V gene sequence: CDR1 MNHNS, CDR2 SASEGT.

The genes are TRBV28 and TRBJ2-7, with D hard to call. V was cut by 6 bases and J by 6 bases, with 12 bases left in between. CDR1 and CDR2 from the germline V gene are MDHEN and SYDVKM. The CDR3 totals 12 residues. CDR3 nucleotides: TGTGCCAGCAGCCGAACTTGGGTCGAGCAGTACTTC. Translating it yields CASSRTWVEQYF.

The chain carries TRBV28 and TRBJ1-5; 7 nucleotides match TRBD1. The CDR3 has 15 residues. The V gene's germline CDR1 is MDHEN and CDR2 SYDVKM. With V trimmed by 1 base and J by 7 bases, 7 bases remained unmatched. CDR3 loop: CASSLLAGGWQPQHF. Written as DNA, the CDR3 is TGTGCCAGCAGTTTATTGGCAGGGGGATGGCAGCCCCAGCATTTT.

CDR3 sequence reads: CASNRQGLTDTQYF. The CDR3 region has the DNA TGCGCCAGCAACCGACAGGGACTCACAGATACGCAGTATTTT. The chain uses TRBV5-1 and TRBJ2-3; tentatively, D is TRBD1 (7 bases). The V end was cut by 6 bases, the J end by 2 bases, with 13 bases between. The CDR3 is 14 residues long. Germline-derived CDR1 and CDR2 are SGHRS and YFSETQ.

This sequence joins TRBV5-1 and TRBJ2-2, with TRBD2 identical over 11 bases. V was clipped by 2 bases and J by 3 bases; unmatched bases: 0. The CDR3 runs to 15 residues. Germline V lookup: CDR1 SGHRS, CDR2 YFSETQ. CDR3 bases: TGCGCCAGCAGCTTACTAGCGGGAGACACCGGGGAGCTGTTTTTT. Its translation: CASSLLAGDTGELFF.

As regards this clone: An end of the junction does not agree with germline; a read error may underlie this. In the same sample, other DNA sequences code for this CDR3. The chain joins TRBV7-9 to TRBJ2-3; 9 nucleotides match TRBD2. This CDR3 is 15 amino acids long. Germline V gene sequence: CDR1 SEHNR, CDR2 FQNEAQ (reference sequence). The CDR3 spells CASSYAGGGRGTQYF. The CDR3 nucleotides are TGCGCCAGCAGCTACGCGGGAGGGGGACGGGGTACGCAGTATTTT. Full variable domain (missing parts from reference TRBV7-9 and TRBJ2-3): DTGVSQNPRHKITKRGQNVTFRCDPISEHNRLYWYRQTLGQGPEFLTYFQNEAQLEKSRLLSDRFSAERPKGSFSTLEIQRTEQGDSAMYLCASSYAGGGRGTQYFGPGTRLTVL.

V usage is TRBV7-2 and J usage is TRBJ2-1; 9 bases line up with TRBD1. Per the germline V gene, CDR1 is SGHTA and CDR2 is FQGNSA. Trimming took 4 bases from V and 4 from J; bases not matched to a gene: 2. This CDR3 has 14 amino acids. As DNA, the CDR3 is TGTGCCAGCAGCTCGACAGGGGGTTACAATGAGCAGTTCTTC. It specifies CASSSTGGYNEQFF.